This entry lists 26 T cell receptor beta chains sequenced from one sample in a study of blood T cell repertoires in COVID-19. This table comes from immunoSEQ multiplex PCR, and its TCRdb copy is limited to in-frame clones, with some not included. The sample carries 150,000 or so clones, approximately 85% recorded once. The sequencing sample was made of peripheral blood. These receptors were obtained from a man between 40 and 49 years old who had recovered from COVID-19.

The V and J genes are TRBV3-1 (or the pseudogene TRBV3-2) and TRBJ2-2; 7 bases are shared with TRBD2. The CDR3 loop spans 17 amino acids. Losses at the gene ends were 4 bases for V and 1 base for J; bases not matched to a gene: 9. CDR1 and CDR2 from the germline V gene are LGHDT and YNNKEL (reference sequence). For the CDR3, the DNA is TGTGCCAGCAGCCCCTCGAGGAGCGGGGTGAACACCGGGGAGCTGTTTTTT. This gives the protein CASSPSRSGVNTGELFF.

CDR3 sequence reads: CASSYPLGQGGYEQFF. The CDR3 DNA reads as TGTGCCAGCAGTTATCCCCTCGGACAGGGGGGCTATGAGCAGTTCTTC. The chain carries TRBV6-2 or TRBV6-3 and TRBJ2-1, with 10 nucleotides matching TRBD1. CDR1 MNHEY and CDR2 SVGEGT come from the germline V gene. This CDR3 region has 16 residues. V trimming: 3 bases; J trimming: 8 bases; junction bases outside the gene matches: 10.

The V gene is TRBV15, the J gene TRBJ1-2, with TRBD1 matching 9 bases. Germline CDR1 and CDR2: LNHNV and YYDKDF (reference sequence). This CDR3 has 15 residues. The V segment lost 4 bases and the J segment 6 bases; nucleotides outside the gene matches: 9. The CDR3 DNA reads TGTGCCACCAGCACAAGACAGGGGGTGAAGGATGGCTACACCTTC. It translates to CATSTRQGVKDGYTF.

This chain uses TRBV9 with TRBJ2-1; possible D gene TRBD2, 5 bases. Trimming pared 5 bases from V and 2 bases from J, leaving 23 bases between. The V gene's germline CDR1 is SGDLS and CDR2 YYNGEE. CDR3 size: 18 residues. The CDR3 sequence is CASSHSMTRGHAYNEQFF. CDR3 nucleotide sequence: TGTGCCAGCAGTCATTCTATGACCCGGGGTCACGCCTACAATGAGCAGTTCTTC.

This clone was recorded once. The chain combines TRBV28 with TRBJ1-1; D not resolved. Trimming took 3 bases from V and 1 from J, leaving 12 bases between them. The CDR3 length is 15 residues. Germline V gene data show CDR1 as MDHEN and CDR2 as SYDVKM. The CDR3 DNA sequence: TGTGCCAGCAGTTTTAATGGAGCTACGAACACTGAAGCTTTCTTT. It is translated as CASSFNGATNTEAFF.

The CDR3 nucleotides read TGTGCCAGCAGTTCCGGACAGGGTAGGCAGCCCCAGCATTTT. This codes for CASSSGQGRQPQHF. This chain uses TRBV6-5 with TRBJ1-5; TRBD1 matches at 8 bases. This CDR3 spans 14 amino acids. J gave up 7 bases and V 4 bases, and 6 bases lay outside the gene matches. Germline CDR1 is MNHEY and CDR2 is SVGAGI.

The V call is TRBV28, the J call TRBJ2-1, with 10 bases fitting TRBD2. The trim removed 5 bases at V and 9 bases at J, leaving 10 bases unmatched. The CDR3 contains 15 residues. Germline V gene lookup returns CDR1 MDHEN and CDR2 SYDVKM. Here the CDR3 DNA reads TGTGCCAGCAGTCCTAGGGGGACTAGCGTCTCTGAGCAGTTCTTC. The encoded protein is CASSPRGTSVSEQFF.

The V gene is TRBV6-5, the J gene TRBJ1-2; 7 nucleotides agree with TRBD1. V was pared by 4 bases and J by 7 bases, with 9 bases of the junction left unmatched. Germline lookup yields CDR1 MNHEY and CDR2 SVGAGI. The CDR3 covers 14 residues. This CDR3 reads CASSSDRLVGGYTF. In DNA form, the CDR3 reads TGTGCCAGCAGTTCGGACAGGCTGGTCGGTGGCTACACCTTC.

The V gene is TRBV10-1, the J gene TRBJ2-1; TRBD2 matches at 7 bases. Trimming removed 9 bases from V and 2 bases from J; junction bases left unmatched: 10. The CDR3 totals 15 residues. Germline V gene sequence: CDR1 WNHNN, CDR2 SYGVQD (reference sequence). CDR3 in DNA: TGCGCCAGACCGGTGGCAGGGAGGGCCTACAATGAGCAGTTCTTC. It is translated as CARPVAGRAYNEQFF.

The chain carries TRBV9 and TRBJ2-3; TRBD2 aligns across 12 bases. V was clipped by 3 bases and J by 4 bases; unmatched bases: 3. Germline-derived CDR1 and CDR2 are SGDLS and YYNGEE. The CDR3 totals 15 residues. CDR3 sequence (DNA): TGTGCCAGCAGCGAACCTAGCGGGGGGGCAGATACGCAGTATTTT. Protein sequence: CASSEPSGGADTQYF.

This chain connects TRBV2 to TRBJ2-7; TRBD2 might be the D (5 bases). V lost 7 bases to trimming and J lost 2 bases, with 9 bases between them. Germline V gene lookup returns CDR1 SNHLY and CDR2 FYNNEI. The CDR3 runs to 12 residues. CDR3 sequence reads: CASMRLTYEQYF. The CDR3 nucleotides are TGTGCCAGCATGAGACTAACCTACGAGCAGTACTTC.

V gene TRBV3-1 (or the pseudogene TRBV3-2) combines with J gene TRBJ2-2; 9 positions agree with TRBD1. CDR3 length: 15 residues. Germline lookup yields CDR1 LGHDT and CDR2 YNNKEL (reference sequence). The V segment lost 4 bases and the J segment 4 bases; nucleotides outside the gene matches: 4. This CDR3 is CASSRDRVSTGELFF. The CDR3 DNA follows: TGTGCCAGCAGCCGGGACAGGGTATCCACCGGGGAGCTGTTTTTT.

The chain recombines TRBV7-9 with TRBJ2-5, with D possibly TRBD2 on 5 matching bases. This CDR3 is 12 amino acids long. The V end lost 3 bases, the J end lost 5 bases, and 7 bases lay between the germline ends. Germline lookup yields CDR1 SEHNR and CDR2 FQNEAQ (reference sequence). Here the CDR3 DNA reads TGTGCCAGCAGCTTCGGCGGGGAGACCCAGTACTTC. Translating it yields CASSFGGETQYF. The variable domain in full, with the rest retrieved from reference TRBV7-9 and TRBJ2-5, is DTGVSQNPRHKITKRGQNVTFRCDPISEHNRLYWYRQTLGQGPEFLTYFQNEAQLEKSRLLSDRFSAERPKGSFSTLEIQRTEQGDSAMYLCASSFGGETQYFGPGTRLLVL.

This chain links TRBV7-2 with TRBJ1-4; D gene uncertain. Trimming left V 4 bases short and J 5 bases short, with 11 bases between. This CDR3 is 14 amino acids long. The germline V gene has CDR1 SGHTA and CDR2 FQGNSA. CDR3 protein: CASSSGAGNEKLFF. The DNA for the CDR3 is TGTGCCAGCAGCTCTGGAGCCGGAAATGAAAAACTGTTTTTT.

This clone has more than one count but fewer than ten. The junction departs from germline at one end; a sequencing error may be responsible. The chain is built from TRBV16 and TRBJ2-7; TRBD1 aligns across 9 bases. Germline lookup yields CDR1 KGHSY and CDR2 FQNENV. This CDR3 is 15 amino acids long. The CDR3 sequence: CASTQRPGQGYEQYF. The CDR3 DNA reads TGTGCCAGCACCCAACGCCCGGGACAGGGTTACGAGCAGTACTTC.

This chain connects TRBV7-2 to TRBJ2-7, with 7 bases aligning to TRBD1. The trim removed 2 bases at V and 2 bases at J, leaving 3 bases unmatched. CDR3 length equals 14 residues. Germline V lookup: CDR1 SGHTA, CDR2 FQGNSA. CDR3 sequence (DNA): TGTGCCAGCAGCTTAAACAGGGGTGCCTACGAGCAGTACTTC. Protein sequence: CASSLNRGAYEQYF.

The V gene is TRBV9, the J gene TRBJ2-5, with 11 bases that match TRBD2. Looked up from germline, CDR1 is SGDLS and CDR2 is YYNGEE. V dropped 3 bases and J dropped 7; count of bases not matched to a gene: 14. The CDR3 contains 17 residues. The CDR3 sequence is CASSATGTSGLEGTQYF. The CDR3 DNA reads TGTGCCAGCAGCGCCACCGGGACTAGCGGCCTAGAGGGGACCCAGTACTTC.

The chain is built from TRBV11-1 and TRBJ2-1, with D possibly TRBD1 on 5 matching bases. The CDR3 is 16 residues long. The germline V gene encodes CDR1 SGHAT and CDR2 FQDESV (reference sequence). V lost 5 bases and J lost 8, with 22 bases in between. CDR3 amino acids: CASSPPWGLDIDEQFF. The CDR3 coding sequence is TGTGCCAGCAGCCCCCCGTGGGGCCTAGACATCGATGAGCAGTTCTTC. The full variable domain, in which reference TRBV11-1 and TRBJ2-1 provide the parts outside the CDR3, is EAEVAQSPRYKITEKSQAVAFWCDPISGHATLYWYRQILGQGPELLVQFQDESVVDDSQLPKDRFSAERLKGVDSTLKIQPAELGDSAMYLCASSPPWGLDIDEQFFGPGTRLTVL.

The chain uses TRBV6-5 and TRBJ2-1, with 10 bases matching TRBD2. Germline lookup yields CDR1 MNHEY and CDR2 SVGAGI. The length of the CDR3 is 13 residues. V gave up 6 bases and J gave up 8 bases; unmatched junction bases: 4. CDR3 residues: CASSGTSVYEQFF. Here the CDR3 DNA reads TGTGCCAGCAGCGGGACTAGCGTCTATGAGCAGTTCTTC.

This clone was recorded only once. The V and J genes are TRBV7-9 and TRBJ2-1; maybe TRBD2 (6 bases). V lost 5 bases to trimming and J lost 10 bases, with 12 bases between them. The germline V gene has CDR1 SEHNR and CDR2 FQNEAQ (reference sequence). The CDR3 runs to 12 residues. The CDR3 DNA is TGTGCCAGCAGCCATGCTAGCGTGGAGCAGTTCTTC. This codes for CASSHASVEQFF.

In nucleotides, the CDR3 is TGTGCCATCAGGGGGGACAGGGAGGATGAGCAGTTCTTC. Translated: CAIRGDREDEQFF. The chain is built from TRBV10-3 and TRBJ2-1, with TRBD1 matching 9 bases. The V gene's germline CDR1 is ENHRY and CDR2 SYGVKD. This CDR3 spans 13 amino acids. V lost 6 bases to trimming and J lost 8 bases; unmatched junction nucleotides: 5.

This clone was observed once. The chain recombines TRBV3-1 (or the pseudogene TRBV3-2) with TRBJ2-7; D is uncertain. Deletions cut 1 base from V and 2 bases from J, with 6 bases between. Germline V gene data show CDR1 as LGHDT and CDR2 as YNNKEL (reference sequence). The CDR3 runs to 13 residues. The CDR3 region is CASSQARAYEQYF. The DNA for the CDR3 is TGTGCCAGCAGCCAAGCAAGAGCCTACGAGCAGTACTTC.

The CDR3 loop is CSVTPGTGWDTEAFF. The CDR3 DNA is TGCAGCGTGACCCCCGGGACAGGGTGGGACACTGAAGCTTTCTTT. J is TRBJ1-1 and V is TRBV29-1; 9 bases align to TRBD1. Germline V gives CDR1 SQVTM, CDR2 ANQGSEA. The CDR3 covers 15 residues. V lost 6 bases and J lost 3; bases outside the gene matches: 11.

This chain links TRBV12-3 or TRBV12-4 with TRBJ1-2; weak D call: TRBD1 (5 bases). The CDR3 length is 13 residues. V lost 3 bases and J 8 bases, leaving 13 bases between the germline ends. The CDR3 nucleotides are TGTGCCAGCAGTTTTCGGCAGGGCGGAGGCTACACCTTC. It specifies CASSFRQGGGYTF.

This chain joins TRBV28 and TRBJ1-6; weak D call: TRBD1 (6 bases). CDR1 and CDR2 (germline): MDHEN, SYDVKM. This CDR3 has 16 residues. Trimming shortened V by 4 bases and J by 5 bases, and 15 bases separated the two germline ends. The CDR3 reads CASSSITGLDNSPLHF. The CDR3 DNA sequence: TGTGCCAGCAGTTCAATAACAGGGCTAGATAATTCACCCCTCCACTTT.

This chain links TRBV7-2 with TRBJ1-1, with D possibly TRBD1 on 6 matching bases. This CDR3 is built from 14 residues. Trimming took 4 bases from V and 4 from J, leaving 13 bases between them. Germline lookup yields CDR1 SGHTA and CDR2 FQGNSA. The DNA of the CDR3 is TGTGCCAGCAGCTCTCGGGACATCGGCACTGAAGCTTTCTTT. Translating it yields CASSSRDIGTEAFF.